A selection of T cell receptor beta chains follows, all from one sample in a study of cytomegalovirus exposure and HLA in healthy donors. Using immunoSEQ multiplex PCR, the repertoire was profiled, and TCRdb retains in-frame clones only, with some absent. The data show about 200,000 clones, with approximately 80% seen just once and roughly 1.6% held by the top ten. Sequenced: PBMCs. The receptors shown here come from a middle-aged man in good health and CMV-seronegative. Each CDR3 is given with its conserved first and last residue. Each record gives: J gene, V gene, CDR3 length, D gene, clone size, CDR3 protein, CDR3 DNA. The D gene is left open where the match is weak. Clone size, where shown, is once, few, many, or a class for clones that have expanded.

TRBJ1-2 | TRBV4-1 | 15 | - | - | CASSQDGAGYYGYTF | TGCGCCAGCAGCCAAGACGGGGCGGGATACTATGGCTACACCTTC
TRBJ2-7 | TRBV7-9 | 17 | - | - | CASSSTARGAGAKEQYF | TGTGCCAGCAGCTCCACAGCCCGGGGGGCGGGAGCAAAGGAGCAGTACTTC
TRBJ2-3 | TRBV29-1 | 12 | - | few | CSSIKSANTQYF | TGCAGCTCCATAAAAAGCGCGAATACGCAGTATTTT
TRBJ1-5 | TRBV9 | 15 | TRBD1 | - | CASSATGTSNQPQHF | TGTGCCAGCAGCGCGACAGGGACGAGCAATCAGCCCCAGCATTTT
TRBJ2-7 | TRBV7-8 | 19 | TRBD2 | once | CASSLDPPGLAGGIHEQYF | TGTGCCAGCAGCTTAGACCCCCCGGGACTAGCGGGAGGTATCCACGAGCAGTACTTC
TRBJ1-1 | TRBV14 | 14 | - | few | CASSRGGGNTEAFF | TGTGCCAGCAGCCGGGGAGGGGGGAACACTGAAGCTTTCTTT
TRBJ1-1 | TRBV5-1 | 16 | TRBD1 | - | CASSVDRGIMNTEAFF | TGCGCCAGCAGCGTAGACAGGGGAATTATGAACACTGAAGCTTTCTTT
TRBJ2-5 | TRBV28 | 14 | TRBD2 | - | CASSLAGDTETQYF | TGTGCCAGCAGTTTAGCGGGGGATACGGAGACCCAGTACTTC
TRBJ2-1 | TRBV6-5 | 16 | TRBD1 | few | CASSWAWDRDRNEQFF | TGTGCCAGCAGTTGGGCGTGGGACAGGGATCGCAATGAGCAGTTCTTC
TRBJ2-4 | TRBV6-1 | 13 | TRBD1 | once | CASLQGPRDIQYF | TGTGCCAGCTTACAGGGGCCGCGGGACATTCAGTACTTC
TRBJ2-1 | TRBV9 | 18 | TRBD1 | once | CASSVRGGVVESYNEQFF | TGTGCCAGCAGCGTGAGAGGGGGCGTAGTAGAATCCTACAATGAGCAGTTCTTC
TRBJ2-1 | TRBV28 | 16 | - | - | CASSVGLVDSYNEQFF | TGTGCCAGCAGCGTGGGACTGGTCGATTCATACAATGAGCAGTTCTTC
TRBJ1-5 | TRBV6-1 | 14 | TRBD1 | - | CASRTGGIFQPQHF | TGTGCCAGCAGGACAGGGGGTATTTTTCAGCCCCAGCATTTT
TRBJ1-2 | TRBV6-1 | 12 | TRBD1 | once | CASIPDRDLYTF | TGTGCCAGCATACCTGACAGGGATCTCTACACCTTC
TRBJ2-1 | TRBV6-1 | 16 | - | few | CASSASGTWSHNEQFF | TGTGCCAGCAGTGCGTCCGGGACATGGTCCCACAATGAGCAGTTCTTC
TRBJ1-5 | TRBV19 | 14 | - | - | CASKSGRRSQPQHF | TGTGCCAGTAAGTCAGGGAGGCGAAGCCAGCCCCAGCATTTT
TRBJ2-1 | TRBV14 | 15 | - | once | CASSQVGLAGNEQFF | TGTGCCAGCAGCCAAGTGGGTCTAGCCGGCAATGAGCAGTTCTTC
TRBJ1-2 | TRBV7-8 | 12 | TRBD1 | - | CASSPDRVGYTF | TGTGCCAGCAGCCCCGACAGGGTGGGCTACACCTTC
TRBJ2-1 | TRBV27 | 13 | TRBD2 | - | CASSPGTMNEQFF | TGTGCCAGCAGCCCCGGGACTATGAATGAGCAGTTCTTC
TRBJ2-1 | TRBV19 | 14 | - | - | CASSIEAGYNEQFF | TGTGCCAGTAGTATAGAGGCTGGCTACAATGAGCAGTTCTTC
TRBJ1-4 | TRBV7-9 | 15 | - | - | CASSSRTDYNEKLFF | TGTGCCAGCAGCTCACGGACAGACTACAATGAAAAACTGTTTTTT
TRBJ2-1 | TRBV5-1 | 15 | - | - | CASSLGGFSYNEQFF | TGCGCCAGCAGCCTGGGGGGCTTCTCCTACAATGAGCAGTTCTTC
TRBJ1-5 | TRBV28 | 16 | TRBD1 | once | CASSPDRGPYNQPQHF | TGTGCCAGCAGCCCAGACAGGGGGCCCTACAATCAGCCCCAGCATTTT
TRBJ2-1 | TRBV11-2 | 17 | TRBD1 | - | CVSSLRAGTGGSNEQFF | TGTGTCAGCAGCTTAAGGGCCGGGACAGGGGGCTCGAATGAGCAGTTCTTC
TRBJ2-1 | TRBV9 | 13 | TRBD2 | - | CASSFGTRDEQFF | TGTGCCAGCAGCTTCGGGACTAGAGATGAGCAGTTCTTC
TRBJ2-5 | TRBV7-9 | 13 | - | - | CASSFRGTETQYF | TGTGCCAGCAGCTTTCGCGGGACAGAGACCCAGTACTTC
TRBJ1-2 | TRBV28 | 15 | TRBD1 | few | CASSLMGQGGGRGTF | TGTGCCAGCAGTTTAATGGGACAGGGCGGGGGTCGGGGCACCTTC
TRBJ2-7 | TRBV10-3 | 15 | - | - | CAISEDRLNSYEQYF | TGTGCCATCAGTGAAGACAGACTCAACTCCTACGAGCAGTACTTC
TRBJ2-3 | TRBV5-1 | 13 | - | - | CASSPGGEDTQYF | TGCGCCAGCAGCCCCGGAGGGGAAGATACGCAGTATTTT
TRBJ2-7 | TRBV27 | 21 | TRBD1 | - | CASSLMYRGTGLTISSYEQYF | TGTGCCAGCAGTTTAATGTATCGTGGGACAGGGCTAACTATATCTTCCTACGAGCAGTACTTC
TRBJ2-7 | TRBV27 | 14 | - | - | CASRFRGDAYEQYF | TGTGCCAGCAGATTCCGCGGGGATGCCTACGAGCAGTACTTC
TRBJ2-7 | TRBV10-3 | 14 | - | - | CAISESAAAYEQYF | TGTGCCATCAGTGAGTCCGCCGCAGCCTACGAGCAGTACTTC
TRBJ2-3 | TRBV9 | 16 | TRBD2 | - | CASSVDDSGGSDTQYF | TGTGCCAGCAGCGTAGATGACTCCGGGGGGTCGGATACGCAGTATTTT
TRBJ2-7 | TRBV7-2 | 17 | - | - | CASSPSPPSGRSYEQYF | TGTGCCAGCAGCCCCTCCCCTCCGAGCGGCCGCTCCTACGAGCAGTACTTC
TRBJ2-7 | TRBV18 | 15 | TRBD1 | - | CASSPPGQALHEQYF | TGTGCCAGCTCACCACCTGGACAGGCTCTCCACGAGCAGTACTTC
TRBJ1-5 | TRBV6-1 | 15 | TRBD1 | - | CASGGDRASNQPQHF | TGTGCCAGCGGAGGGGACAGGGCCAGCAATCAGCCCCAGCATTTT
TRBJ2-1 | TRBV28 | 10 | - | - | CASGSSEQFF | TGTGCCAGCGGGAGTAGTGAGCAGTTCTTC
TRBJ2-5 | TRBV9 | 16 | TRBD2 | - | CASSPRTSGRVETQYF | TGTGCCAGCAGCCCCCGGACTAGCGGGAGGGTAGAGACCCAGTACTTC
TRBJ2-7 | TRBV27 | 16 | TRBD1 | - | CASSLAEPGQGYEQYF | TGTGCCAGCAGTTTAGCGGAACCGGGACAGGGATACGAGCAGTACTTC
TRBJ2-7 | TRBV7-9 | 12 | - | - | CASSEPSYEQYF | TGTGCCAGCAGCGAACCTAGCTACGAGCAGTACTTC
TRBJ2-1 | TRBV5-1 | 14 | TRBD2 | - | CASSLSGRGNEQFF | TGCGCCAGCAGCTTGAGCGGGAGAGGAAATGAGCAGTTCTTC
TRBJ2-3 | TRBV15 | 21 | TRBD1 | - | CATSRDGAGGKMSEVTDTQYF | TGTGCCACCAGCAGAGATGGGGCAGGGGGCAAGATGAGTGAAGTCACAGATACGCAGTATTTT
TRBJ1-2 | TRBV6-5 | 14 | TRBD1 | - | CASSYAGTGGGYTF | TGTGCCAGCAGTTATGCCGGCACAGGGGGAGGCTACACCTTC
TRBJ1-1 | TRBV27 | 14 | TRBD1 | - | CASSPWTGNTEAFF | TGTGCCAGCAGTCCCTGGACAGGGAACACTGAAGCTTTCTTT
TRBJ2-1 | TRBV5-6 | 15 | TRBD1 | - | CASSLFGQGINEQFF | TGTGCCAGCAGCTTGTTTGGACAGGGGATCAATGAGCAGTTCTTC
TRBJ2-2 | TRBV5-3 | 11 | - | - | CASPDTGELFF | TGTGCCAGTCCAGACACCGGGGAGCTGTTTTTT
TRBJ1-4 | TRBV28 | 15 | - | - | CASSLRAERGEKLFF | TGTGCCAGCAGCCTACGGGCCGAGCGGGGTGAAAAACTGTTTTTT
TRBJ1-5 | TRBV28 | 17 | - | - | CASRPPLGVSRNQPQHF | TGTGCCAGCAGGCCGCCCCTAGGCGTTTCGCGCAATCAGCCCCAGCATTTT
TRBJ2-3 | TRBV19 | 14 | TRBD2 | - | CATHRGGGTDTQYF | TGTGCCACCCACCGCGGGGGAGGCACAGATACGCAGTATTTT
TRBJ2-7 | TRBV19 | 12 | TRBD1 | few | CASTDRGYEQYF | TGTGCCAGTACGGACAGGGGCTACGAGCAGTACTTC
TRBJ1-2 | TRBV2 | 14 | - | few | CASRDDSRQGGYTF | TGTGCCAGCAGGGATGACAGCCGCCAGGGTGGCTACACCTTC
TRBJ2-4 | TRBV10-2 | 14 | - | - | CASCKEGASNIQYF | TGCGCCAGCTGTAAGGAGGGGGCCTCAAACATTCAGTACTTC
TRBJ1-2 | TRBV7-8 | 16 | TRBD1 | - | CASSLGGTGRNYGYTF | TGTGCCAGCAGCTTAGGAGGGACAGGGAGGAACTATGGCTACACCTTC